The source of this TCR beta chain is a study of CXCR3-negative and CXCR3-positive naive CD8 T cells. General study points: Surface CD5 matched across naive subsets, and TRB CDR3 properties served to infer TCR strength.

5' RACE with UMI labels generated the TRB cDNA libraries. From the 5' RACE reads, TCRdb lists one entry per CDR3 protein and no DNA. This table lists 150,000 or so distinct CDR3 sequences. Worth noting for this clonotype: Its specificity is not known.

CDR3 length: 16 amino acids. From germline, CDR1 is MDHEN and CDR2 SYDVKM. Sequenced input: naive CXCR3- CD8+ T cells from blood. Subset defined: CD45RO-CCR7+CD27+CD95- naive CD8+ T cells lacking CXCR3 (TNR3-). The source is a human donor in good health. Some clones in this sample may be carry-over from other donors' samples. The J gene is TRBJ2-5, the V gene TRBV28; the D call of TRBD2 rests on TCRdb alone, since no DNA is present to check it. CDR3 sequence reads: CASSLGAGPPQETQYF.